The 21 T cell receptor beta chains in this list originate from one sample, sequenced in a study of monozygotic twins with inflammatory bowel disease. From its re-call of the 5' RACE reads, TCRdb lists each CDR3 protein once, without DNA. The sample totals tens of thousands of distinct CDR3 sequences. Sequenced material: blood. The receptors shown here come from a human donor with ulcerative colitis or Crohn's disease, or a healthy co-twin of an affected twin (not recorded which).

The rearrangement uses TRBV5-4 and TRBJ1-5; TCRdb selects TRBD1, and the lack of DNA leaves this call unchecked. The CDR3 runs to 17 residues. CDR1 and CDR2 from the germline V gene are SGHNT and YYREEE (reference sequence). The CDR3 is CASSLTGGPYSNQPQHF.

This chain joins TRBV5-1 and TRBJ2-1; lacking DNA, the TRBD1 call made by TCRdb goes unchecked. Germline lookup yields CDR1 SGHRS and CDR2 YFSETQ. This CDR3 has 14 amino acids. CDR3 sequence reads: CASRNGGRGVEQFF.

The rearrangement joins TRBV9 to TRBJ1-1. From germline, CDR1 is SGDLS and CDR2 YYNGEE. The CDR3 sequence is 14 residues long. The CDR3 here is CASSVVTANTEAFF.

The rearrangement joins TRBV18 to TRBJ2-7; TCRdb's assignment of TRBD1 cannot be checked, as there is no DNA. The germline CDR1 and CDR2 sequences are KGHSH and LQKENI. This CDR3 is built from 16 residues. The CDR3 sequence is CASSPLEQGLSYEQYF.

The chain employs TRBV10-3 and TRBJ1-1; no DNA is available, so the TRBD1 call from TCRdb remains unchecked. The V gene's germline CDR1 is ENHRY and CDR2 SYGVKD. The CDR3 has 15 residues. CDR3 amino acids: CAISPGRLGFTEAFF.

The rearrangement joins TRBV25-1 to TRBJ1-6. This CDR3 spans 11 amino acids. Germline lookup yields CDR1 MGHDK and CDR2 SYGVNS. The CDR3 is CASGGSTPLHF.

The chain links TRBV29-1 to TRBJ2-7; TCRdb reports TRBD2, a call that lacks DNA to check it against. CDR3 length: 14 amino acids. Germline V gene lookup returns CDR1 SQVTM and CDR2 ANQGSEA. The CDR3 loop reads CSVGLAGGGYEQYF.

The chain couples TRBV3-1 to TRBJ2-5; TCRdb picks TRBD1, but there is no DNA to check that call. The CDR3 spans 16 residues. From germline, CDR1 is LGHDT and CDR2 YNNKEL (reference sequence). The CDR3 loop reads CASSPGTQFPKETQYF.

The V and J genes are TRBV4-1 and TRBJ1-1. The CDR3 extends over 14 amino acids. Germline CDR1 MGHRA, CDR2 YSYEKL. Here the CDR3 reads CASSFGTRNTEAFF.

The V gene is TRBV7-2, the J gene TRBJ2-2. From germline, CDR1 is SGHTA and CDR2 FQGNSA. There are 14 residues in the CDR3. CDR3 loop: CASSLAVKTGELFF.

The chain carries TRBV7-3 and TRBJ1-1. Germline assignment: CDR1 SGHTA and CDR2 FQGTGA. This CDR3 spans 14 amino acids. This chain's CDR3 is CASSLTGVKTEAFF.

The V gene is TRBV9, the J gene TRBJ2-7; the D call of TRBD1 rests on TCRdb alone, since no DNA is present to check it. Germline CDR1 reads SGDLS; CDR2 reads YYNGEE. The CDR3 spans 15 residues. CDR3 in amino acids: CASSETGGPSYEQYF.

The CDR3 protein is CASSFSNTEAFF. This chain links TRBV7-9 with TRBJ1-1. The CDR3 is 12 residues long. Germline V gene lookup returns CDR1 SEHNR and CDR2 FQNEAQ (reference sequence). Combining the CDR3 with reference TRBV7-9 and TRBJ1-1 gives the whole variable domain DTGVSQNPRHKITKRGQNVTFRCDPISEHNRLYWYRQTLGQGPEFLTYFQNEAQLEKSRLLSDRFSAERPKGSFSTLEIQRTEQGDSAMYLCASSFSNTEAFFGQGTRLTVV.

The chain recombines TRBV7-3 with TRBJ2-5; lacking DNA, the TRBD1 call made by TCRdb goes unchecked. Germline assignment: CDR1 SGHTA and CDR2 FQGTGA. CDR3 length equals 14 residues. CDR3 loop: CASSQGAEGETQYF.

V usage is TRBV5-1 and J usage is TRBJ1-1. CDR3 length: 13 residues. Germline V lookup: CDR1 SGHRS, CDR2 YFSETQ. The CDR3 is CASSPRVDTEAFF.

V is TRBV6-6 and J is TRBJ1-3. The CDR3 extends over 14 amino acids. Germline CDR1 MNHNY, CDR2 SVGAGI (reference sequence). This chain's CDR3 is CASSYATGWDTIYF.

The rearrangement joins TRBV9 to TRBJ2-1. Germline V lookup: CDR1 SGDLS, CDR2 YYNGEE. The CDR3 consists of 14 residues. The chain's CDR3 is CASSVAHSYNEQFF.

The chain uses TRBV5-1 and TRBJ2-6. Germline assignment: CDR1 SGHRS and CDR2 YFSETQ. The CDR3 has 15 amino acids. Here the CDR3 reads CASSPLPSGANVLTF.

The chain is built from TRBV20-1 and TRBJ1-1; TCRdb calls TRBD1, which cannot be checked without DNA. This CDR3 spans 15 amino acids. From germline, CDR1 is DFQATT and CDR2 SNEGSKA (reference sequence). The CDR3 here is CSASGRTGGGGGAFF.

The CDR3 reads CASNRQGGSSGNTIYF. This rearrangement joins TRBV12-3 or TRBV12-4 to TRBJ1-3; with no DNA, the TCRdb D assignment of TRBD1 cannot be verified. This CDR3 has 16 residues.

The genes are TRBV5-1 and TRBJ2-2. The CDR3 is 15 amino acids. Germline loops: CDR1 SGHRS, CDR2 YFSETQ. This CDR3 is CASSFQTSNTGELFF.